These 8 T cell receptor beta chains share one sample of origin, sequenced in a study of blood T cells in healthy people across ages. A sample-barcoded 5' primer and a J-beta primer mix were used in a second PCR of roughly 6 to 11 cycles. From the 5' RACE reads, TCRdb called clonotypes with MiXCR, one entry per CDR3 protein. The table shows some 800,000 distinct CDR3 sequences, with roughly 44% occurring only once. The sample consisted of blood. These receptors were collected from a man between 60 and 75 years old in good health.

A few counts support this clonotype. CDR3 DNA: TGTGCCAGCGGTAAAACGGGAACGAGGTACGAGCAGTACTTC. It translates to CASGKTGTRYEQYF. The chain links TRBV6-2 or TRBV6-3 to TRBJ2-7; the D gene is possibly TRBD2 (5 bases). CDR3 length: 14 residues. Germline CDR1 reads MNHEY; CDR2 reads SVGEGT. The germline V and J ends were trimmed by 8 bases and 4 bases, with 18 bases remaining between them.

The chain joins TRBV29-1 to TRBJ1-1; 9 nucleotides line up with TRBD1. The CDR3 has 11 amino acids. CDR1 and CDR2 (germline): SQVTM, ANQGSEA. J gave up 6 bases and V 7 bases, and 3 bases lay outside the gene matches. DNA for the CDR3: TGCAGCGGGAGACAGGGGGCTGAAGCTTTCTTT. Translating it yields CSGRQGAEAFF.

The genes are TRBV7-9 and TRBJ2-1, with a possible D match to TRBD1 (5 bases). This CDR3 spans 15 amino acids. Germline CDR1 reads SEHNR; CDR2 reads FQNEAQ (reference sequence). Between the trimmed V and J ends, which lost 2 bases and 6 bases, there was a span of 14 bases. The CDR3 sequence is CASSLYTQGGNEQFF. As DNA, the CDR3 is TGTGCCAGCAGCTTATATACCCAGGGCGGCAATGAGCAGTTCTTC. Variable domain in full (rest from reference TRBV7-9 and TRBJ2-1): DTGVSQNPRHKITKRGQNVTFRCDPISEHNRLYWYRQTLGQGPEFLTYFQNEAQLEKSRLLSDRFSAERPKGSFSTLEIQRTEQGDSAMYLCASSLYTQGGNEQFFGPGTRLTVL.

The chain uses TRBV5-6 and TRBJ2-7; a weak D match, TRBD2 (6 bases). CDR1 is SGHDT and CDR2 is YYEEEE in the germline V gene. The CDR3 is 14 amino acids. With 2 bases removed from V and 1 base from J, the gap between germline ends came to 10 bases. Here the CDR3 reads CASSLPGTSYEQYF. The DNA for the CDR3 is TGTGCCAGCAGCTTACCTGGGACTTCCTACGAGCAGTACTTC.

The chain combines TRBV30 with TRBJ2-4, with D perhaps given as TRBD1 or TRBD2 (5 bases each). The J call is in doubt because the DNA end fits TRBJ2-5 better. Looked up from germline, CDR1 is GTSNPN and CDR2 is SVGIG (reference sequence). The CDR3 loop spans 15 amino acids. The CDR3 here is CAWSTGRGSQETQYF. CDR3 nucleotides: TGTGCCTGGAGTACGGGAAGGGGCTCCCAAGAGACCCAGTACTTC.

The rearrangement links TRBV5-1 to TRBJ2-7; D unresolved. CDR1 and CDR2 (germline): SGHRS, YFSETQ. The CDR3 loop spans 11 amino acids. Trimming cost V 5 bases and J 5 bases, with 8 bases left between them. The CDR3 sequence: CASRRDNEQYF. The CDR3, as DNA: TGCGCCAGCAGACGAGACAACGAGCAGTACTTC.

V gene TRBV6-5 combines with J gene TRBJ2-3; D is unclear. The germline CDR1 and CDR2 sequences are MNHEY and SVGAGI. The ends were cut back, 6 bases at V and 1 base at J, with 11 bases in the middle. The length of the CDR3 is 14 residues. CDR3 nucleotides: TGTGCCAGCAGCACATCCAGCGGCACAGATACGCAGTATTTT. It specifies CASSTSSGTDTQYF.

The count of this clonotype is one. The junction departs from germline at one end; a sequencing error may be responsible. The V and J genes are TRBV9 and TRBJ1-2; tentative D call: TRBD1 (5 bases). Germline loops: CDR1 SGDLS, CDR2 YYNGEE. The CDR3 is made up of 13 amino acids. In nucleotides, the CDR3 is TGCGCCAGCAGTACTCTTGGGACTATGGCCTACACCTTC. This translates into CASSTLGTMAYTF.